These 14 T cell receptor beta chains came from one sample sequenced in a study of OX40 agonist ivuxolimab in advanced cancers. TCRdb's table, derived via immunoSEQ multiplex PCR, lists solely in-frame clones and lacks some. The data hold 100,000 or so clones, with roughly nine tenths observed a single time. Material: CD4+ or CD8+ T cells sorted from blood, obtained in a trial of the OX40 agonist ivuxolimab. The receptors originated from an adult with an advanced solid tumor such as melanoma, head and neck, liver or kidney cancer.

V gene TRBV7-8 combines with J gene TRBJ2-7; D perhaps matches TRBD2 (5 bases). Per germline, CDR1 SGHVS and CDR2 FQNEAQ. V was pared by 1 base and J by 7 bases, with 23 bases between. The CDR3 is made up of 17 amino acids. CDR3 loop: CASSLDLWPALTGEQYV. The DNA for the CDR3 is TGTGCCAGCAGCTTAGATTTGTGGCCGGCTCTGACGGGAGAGCAGTACGTC.

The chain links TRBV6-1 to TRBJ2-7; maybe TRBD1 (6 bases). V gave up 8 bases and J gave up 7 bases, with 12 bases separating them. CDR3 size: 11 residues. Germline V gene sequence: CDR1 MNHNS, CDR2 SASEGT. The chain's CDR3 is CASGDIQEQYV. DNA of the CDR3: TGTGCCAGCGGGGACATTCAAGAGCAGTACGTC.

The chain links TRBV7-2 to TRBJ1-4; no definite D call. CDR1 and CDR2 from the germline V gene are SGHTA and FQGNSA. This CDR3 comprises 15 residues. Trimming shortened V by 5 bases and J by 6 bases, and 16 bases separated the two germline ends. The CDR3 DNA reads TGTGCCAGCAGCCCTAACCAAGGAAGGGATGAAAAACTGTTTTTT. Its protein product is CASSPNQGRDEKLFF.

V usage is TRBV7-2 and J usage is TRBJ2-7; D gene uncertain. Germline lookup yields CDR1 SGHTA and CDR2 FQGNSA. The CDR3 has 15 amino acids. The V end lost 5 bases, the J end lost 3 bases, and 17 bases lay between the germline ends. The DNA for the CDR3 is TGTGCCAGCAGCCTCCGACTGGGTAGTAACTACGAGCAGTACTTC. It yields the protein CASSLRLGSNYEQYF. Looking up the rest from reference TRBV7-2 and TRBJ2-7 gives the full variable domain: GAGVSQSPSNKVTEKGKDVELRCDPISGHTALYWYRQSLGQGLEFLIYFQGNSAPDKSGLPSDRFSAERTGGSVSTLTIQRTQQEDSAVYLCASSLRLGSNYEQYFGPGTRLTVT.

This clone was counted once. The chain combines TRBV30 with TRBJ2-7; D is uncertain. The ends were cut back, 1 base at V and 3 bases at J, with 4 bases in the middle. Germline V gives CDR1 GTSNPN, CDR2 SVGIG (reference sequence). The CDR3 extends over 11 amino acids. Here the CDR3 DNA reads TGTGCCTGGAGTGCGGGCTACGAGCAGTACTTC. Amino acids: CAWSAGYEQYF.

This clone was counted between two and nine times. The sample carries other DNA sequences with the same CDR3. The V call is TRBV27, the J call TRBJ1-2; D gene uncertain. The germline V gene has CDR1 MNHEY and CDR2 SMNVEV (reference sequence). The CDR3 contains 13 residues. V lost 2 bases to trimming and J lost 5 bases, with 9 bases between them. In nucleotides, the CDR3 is TGTGCCAGCAGTTTAAGTGGACTTTATGGCTACACCTTC. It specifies CASSLSGLYGYTF.

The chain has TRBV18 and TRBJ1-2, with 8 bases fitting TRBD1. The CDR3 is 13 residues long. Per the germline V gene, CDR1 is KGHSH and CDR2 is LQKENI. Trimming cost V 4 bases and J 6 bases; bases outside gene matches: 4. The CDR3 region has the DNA TGTGCCAGCTCACACACGACAGGGGATGGCTACACCTTC. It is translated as CASSHTTGDGYTF.

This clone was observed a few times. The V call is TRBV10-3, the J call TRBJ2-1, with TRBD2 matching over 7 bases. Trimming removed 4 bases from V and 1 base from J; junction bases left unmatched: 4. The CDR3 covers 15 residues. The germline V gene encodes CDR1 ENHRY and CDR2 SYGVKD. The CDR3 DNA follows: TGTGCCATCAGTGCGGCGGGAGAATCCTACAATGAGCAGTTCTTC. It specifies CAISAAGESYNEQFF.

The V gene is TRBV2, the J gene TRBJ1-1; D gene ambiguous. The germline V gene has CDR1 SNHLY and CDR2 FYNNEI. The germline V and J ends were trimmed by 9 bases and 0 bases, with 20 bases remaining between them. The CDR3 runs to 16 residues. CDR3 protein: CASSRLAARMNTEAFF. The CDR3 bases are TGTGCCAGTTCTCGCCTCGCGGCACGGATGAACACTGAAGCTTTCTTT.

This CDR3 reads CASSSSWAGGRETQYF. The CDR3 DNA is TGTGCCAGCAGTTCCTCCTGGGCGGGAGGAAGAGAGACCCAGTACTTC. V gene TRBV27 combines with J gene TRBJ2-5; TRBD2 matches at 8 bases. The CDR3 is made up of 16 amino acids. After removal of 4 bases from V and 4 bases from J, the junction contained 11 bases not matched to a gene. CDR1 is MNHEY, CDR2 SMNVEV, per germline (reference sequence).

Here the CDR3 reads CASSPVAGTNYGYTF. CDR3 DNA: TGTGCCAGCTCACCCGTGGCAGGGACTAACTATGGCTACACCTTC. The chain links TRBV18 to TRBJ1-2; a possible D gene is TRBD1 (5 bases). Germline CDR1 and CDR2: KGHSH and LQKENI. The CDR3 sequence is 15 residues long. With 3 bases removed from V and 0 bases from J, the gap between germline ends came to 11 bases. Full variable domain (rest looked up from reference TRBV18 and TRBJ1-2): NAGVMQNPRHLVRRRGQEARLRCSPMKGHSHVYWYRQLPEEGLKFMVYLQKENIIDESGMPKERFSAEFPKEGPSILRIQQVVRGDSAAYFCASSPVAGTNYGYTFGSGTRLTVV.

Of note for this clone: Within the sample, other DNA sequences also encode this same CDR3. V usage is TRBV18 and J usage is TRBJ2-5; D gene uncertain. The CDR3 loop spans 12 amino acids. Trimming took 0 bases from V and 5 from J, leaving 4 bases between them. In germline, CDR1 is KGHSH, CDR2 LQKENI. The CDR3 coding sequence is TGTGCCAGCTCACCACCGGGGGAGACCCAGTACTTC. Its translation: CASSPPGETQYF.

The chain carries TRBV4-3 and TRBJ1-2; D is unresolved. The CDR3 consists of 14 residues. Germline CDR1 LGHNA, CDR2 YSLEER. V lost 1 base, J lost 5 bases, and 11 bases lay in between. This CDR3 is CASSQGDGWYGYTF. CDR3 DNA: TGCGCCAGCAGCCAAGGCGACGGTTGGTATGGCTACACCTTC.

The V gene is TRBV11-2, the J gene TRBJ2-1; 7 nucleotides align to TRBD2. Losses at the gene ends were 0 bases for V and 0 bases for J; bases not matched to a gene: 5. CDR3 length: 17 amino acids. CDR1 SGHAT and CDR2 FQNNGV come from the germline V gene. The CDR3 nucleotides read TGTGCCAGCAGCTTAGAGCGGCGGGGGAGCTCCTACAATGAGCAGTTCTTC. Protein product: CASSLERRGSSYNEQFF. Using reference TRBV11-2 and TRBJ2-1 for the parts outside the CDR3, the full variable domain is EAGVAQSPRYKIIEKRQSVAFWCNPISGHATLYWYQQILGQGPKLLIQFQNNGVVDDSQLPKDRFSAERLKGVDSTLKIQPAKLEDSAVYLCASSLERRGSSYNEQFFGPGTRLTVL.